Shown below are 21 T cell receptor beta chains from a single sample sequenced in a study of blood T cell repertoires in COVID-19. Profiled with immunoSEQ multiplex PCR; TCRdb holds only in-frame clones, not every one. The data contain 250,000 to 350,000 clones, approximately 86% of them singletons. Sequencing used peripheral blood. The receptors stem from a woman in her thirties who had recovered from COVID-19.

The chain has TRBV28 and TRBJ2-7, with 9 bases aligning to TRBD1. Germline CDR1 is MDHEN and CDR2 is SYDVKM. V was clipped by 4 bases and J by 1 base; unmatched bases: 5. The CDR3 runs to 15 residues. CDR3 nucleotide sequence: TGTGCCAGCAGTTCCAGGACAGGGGTATCCTACGAGCAGTACTTC. Encoded protein: CASSSRTGVSYEQYF. The whole variable domain, filled in from reference TRBV28 and TRBJ2-7, reads DVKVTQSSRYLVKRTGEKVFLECVQDMDHENMFWYRQDPGLGLRLIYFSYDVKMKEKGDIPEGYSVSREKKERFSLILESASTNQTSMYLCASSSRTGVSYEQYFGPGTRLTVT.

This sequence joins TRBV12-3 or TRBV12-4 and TRBJ2-1, with D unresolved. The CDR3 totals 12 residues. V lost 5 bases and J lost 4, with 6 bases in between. Written as DNA, the CDR3 is TGTGCCAGCAGTCCTAGGTACAATGAGCAGTTCTTC. It specifies CASSPRYNEQFF.

This chain uses TRBV28 with TRBJ2-3; 9 nucleotides match TRBD2. CDR1 and CDR2 from the germline V gene are MDHEN and SYDVKM. The CDR3 has 15 residues. With V trimmed by 5 bases and J by 0 bases, 3 bases remained unmatched. This CDR3 is CASSTLAGSTDTQYF. CDR3 nucleotide sequence: TGTGCCAGCAGTACCCTAGCGGGAAGCACAGATACGCAGTATTTT.

This rearrangement joins TRBV6-2 or TRBV6-3 to TRBJ1-2; 7 bases agree with TRBD1. Trimming removed 6 bases from V and 5 bases from J; junction bases left unmatched: 6. The length of the CDR3 is 13 residues. Per the germline V gene, CDR1 is MNHEY and CDR2 is SVGEGT. For the CDR3, the DNA is TGTGCCAGCAGCCAGACAGGGAATTATGGCTACACCTTC. It codes for CASSQTGNYGYTF.

The chain links TRBV18 to TRBJ2-3, with D possibly being TRBD1 (5 bases). The CDR3 contains 15 residues. The V and J ends lost 0 bases and 2 bases respectively, with 9 bases between them. The germline V gene encodes CDR1 KGHSH and CDR2 LQKENI. The CDR3 sequence is CASSPPWTTTDTQYF. The DNA of the CDR3 is TGTGCCAGCTCACCACCGTGGACAACCACAGATACGCAGTATTTT.

This chain connects TRBV29-1 to TRBJ1-4; D remains ambiguous. Trimming removed 2 bases from V and 8 bases from J, with 12 bases in between. The CDR3 is 13 residues long. From germline, CDR1 is SQVTM and CDR2 ANQGSEA. CDR3 sequence (DNA): TGCAGCGTTGAAAAGGGAGGTGACGAAAAACTGTTTTTT. It specifies CSVEKGGDEKLFF.

V usage is TRBV19 and J usage is TRBJ1-1; TRBD1 matches at 9 bases. The CDR3 is 15 residues long. From germline, CDR1 is LNHDA and CDR2 SQIVND (reference sequence). Trimming at V came to 2 bases and at J to 3 bases, leaving 4 bases not matched to a gene. The chain's CDR3 is CASSIRTGEDTEAFF. CDR3 DNA sequence: TGTGCCAGTAGTATAAGGACAGGGGAGGACACTGAAGCTTTCTTT.

In this sample, this clone turned up a few times. CDR3 DNA sequence: TGTGCCAGCAGCTTGCCGACAGCGACGTACACCGGGGAGCTGTTTTTT. The encoded protein is CASSLPTATYTGELFF. The rearrangement uses TRBV5-6 and TRBJ2-2; D possibly corresponds to TRBD1 (5 bases). Germline V lookup: CDR1 SGHDT, CDR2 YYEEEE. The CDR3 runs 16 residues. With 1 base removed from V and 3 bases from J, the gap between germline ends came to 13 bases.

CDR3 sequence (DNA): TGTGCCAGCAGCCAAACTCACGTCATATGGTATGGCTACACCTTC. Its translation: CASSQTHVIWYGYTF. The gene calls are TRBV3-1 (or the pseudogene TRBV3-2) and TRBJ1-2; D is ambiguous. Deletions cut 2 bases from V and 5 bases from J, with 15 bases between. The CDR3 is 15 amino acids. CDR1 and CDR2 from the germline V gene are LGHDT and YNNKEL (reference sequence).

This clone was picked up one time. The V gene is TRBV6-4, the J gene TRBJ2-3; D assignment may be TRBD1 or TRBD2 (5 bases each). The CDR3 consists of 13 residues. Germline V gene lookup returns CDR1 MRHNA and CDR2 SNTAGT. Between the trimmed V and J ends, which lost 6 bases and 2 bases, there was a span of 9 bases. As DNA, the CDR3 is TGTGCCAGCAGCGACGGGGCCACAGATACGCAGTATTTT. It specifies CASSDGATDTQYF.

The chain recombines TRBV2 with TRBJ2-5; 9 bases line up with TRBD1. Germline V gives CDR1 SNHLY, CDR2 FYNNEI. The CDR3 covers 13 residues. V was pared by 6 bases and J by 4 bases, with 3 bases of the junction left unmatched. The CDR3 DNA is TGTGCCAGCAGGGGACAGGGAGTAGAGACCCAGTACTTC. Its translation: CASRGQGVETQYF.

This rearrangement joins TRBV5-1 to TRBJ1-4; 10 positions match TRBD1. Germline V CDR1 and CDR2: SGHRS, YFSETQ. Unmatched junction bases numbered 7, after V lost 4 bases and J lost 7 bases. This CDR3 has 15 amino acids. The CDR3 DNA follows: TGCGCCAGCAGCGTCCGGGACAGGGGCAGTGAAAAACTGTTTTTT. Amino acids: CASSVRDRGSEKLFF.

In its sample, this clone was seen many times. V gene TRBV14 combines with J gene TRBJ1-1; 7 bases match TRBD1. Germline V gene data show CDR1 as SGHDN and CDR2 as FVKESK. V lost 4 bases and J lost 6; bases outside the gene matches: 11. The CDR3 has 15 residues. The CDR3 nucleotides are TGTGCCAGCAGCCCTGCGACAGGGATTGTAGCTGAAGCTTTCTTT. This gives the protein CASSPATGIVAEAFF. Using reference TRBV14 and TRBJ1-1 for the parts outside the CDR3, the full variable domain is EAGVTQFPSHSVIEKGQTVTLRCDPISGHDNLYWYRRVMGKEIKFLLHFVKESKQDESGMPNNRFLAERTGGTYSTLKVQPAELEDSGVYFCASSPATGIVAEAFFGQGTRLTVV.

V usage is TRBV6-5 and J usage is TRBJ2-1; D is perhaps TRBD2 (6 bases). V was trimmed by 3 bases and J by 13 bases, leaving 13 bases between them. Germline values: CDR1 MNHEY, CDR2 SVGAGI. The CDR3 runs to 12 residues. CDR3 DNA: TGTGCCAGCAGTTATAAAGCGGGTCGTCAGTTCTTC. Its translation: CASSYKAGRQFF.

J is TRBJ2-1 and V is TRBV11-2; 10 bases are a match to TRBD2. This CDR3 has 18 amino acids. The J segment lost 3 bases and the V segment lost 5 bases, leaving 13 bases of the junction unmatched. Per the germline V gene, CDR1 is SGHAT and CDR2 is FQNNGV. The CDR3 reads CASSQHFLVAGGYNEQFF. CDR3 coding DNA: TGTGCCAGCAGCCAACACTTCTTGGTAGCGGGGGGCTACAATGAGCAGTTCTTC.

This clone was counted a few times. The chain has TRBV6-4 and TRBJ2-7; possibly TRBD2 for D (5 bases). V lost 2 bases, J lost 11 bases, and 16 bases lay in between. This CDR3 has 13 amino acids. Germline-derived CDR1 and CDR2 are MRHNA and SNTAGT. CDR3 DNA: TGTGCCAGCAGTGACGGCGCGGGCGACGGGAAGTACTTC. This codes for CASSDGAGDGKYF.

The V and J genes are TRBV28 and TRBJ1-3, with D uncertain. Looked up from germline, CDR1 is MDHEN and CDR2 is SYDVKM. Between the trimmed V and J ends, which lost 7 bases and 0 bases, there was a span of 25 bases. The CDR3 covers 19 residues. The CDR3: CASTRSGLGWTGSGNTIYF. The CDR3, as DNA: TGTGCCAGCACCCGATCGGGGTTAGGGTGGACGGGCTCTGGAAACACCATATATTTT.

This chain joins TRBV11-2 and TRBJ1-1; possible D gene TRBD1, 6 bases. The V and J ends lost 4 bases and 0 bases respectively, with 12 bases between them. In germline, CDR1 is SGHAT, CDR2 FQNNGV. There are 15 residues in the CDR3. CDR3 bases: TGTGCCAGCAGCTCCCAGGGGAACATGAACACTGAAGCTTTCTTT. It yields the protein CASSSQGNMNTEAFF. Using reference TRBV11-2 and TRBJ1-1 for the parts outside the CDR3, the full variable domain is EAGVAQSPRYKIIEKRQSVAFWCNPISGHATLYWYQQILGQGPKLLIQFQNNGVVDDSQLPKDRFSAERLKGVDSTLKIQPAKLEDSAVYLCASSSQGNMNTEAFFGQGTRLTVV.

J is TRBJ2-7 and V is TRBV7-9; 10 nucleotides line up with TRBD1. V lost 5 bases and J lost 6; bases outside the gene matches: 13. The length of the CDR3 is 16 residues. Germline CDR1 and CDR2: SEHNR and FQNEAQ (reference sequence). DNA of the CDR3: TGTGCCAGCAGCCGGATGCTCCGGGACAGGGGAGGCGAGCAGTACTTC. This codes for CASSRMLRDRGGEQYF.

The chain carries TRBV5-6 and TRBJ2-7, with TRBD1 as a possible D gene (6 bases). CDR3 length equals 13 residues. Trimming took 4 bases from V and 0 from J, leaving 8 bases between them. Germline values: CDR1 SGHDT, CDR2 YYEEEE. Here the CDR3 reads CASSPDSSYEQYF. The CDR3 DNA is TGTGCCAGCAGCCCGGACAGCTCCTACGAGCAGTACTTC. Together with reference TRBV5-6 and TRBJ2-7, the CDR3 gives the full variable domain: DAGVTQSPTHLIKTRGQQVTLRCSPKSGHDTVSWYQQALGQGPQFIFQYYEEEERQRGNFPDRFSGHQFPNYSSELNVNALLLGDSALYLCASSPDSSYEQYFGPGTRLTVT.

This clone was observed a handful of times. The chain links TRBV29-1 to TRBJ2-5; 8 positions agree with TRBD1. The V segment lost 6 bases and the J segment 6 bases; nucleotides outside the gene matches: 9. Germline CDR1 reads SQVTM; CDR2 reads ANQGSEA. This CDR3 has 13 amino acids. The CDR3 DNA reads TGCAGCGTGACACCAGGGGGCTATCAGACCCAGTACTTC. It yields the protein CSVTPGGYQTQYF.